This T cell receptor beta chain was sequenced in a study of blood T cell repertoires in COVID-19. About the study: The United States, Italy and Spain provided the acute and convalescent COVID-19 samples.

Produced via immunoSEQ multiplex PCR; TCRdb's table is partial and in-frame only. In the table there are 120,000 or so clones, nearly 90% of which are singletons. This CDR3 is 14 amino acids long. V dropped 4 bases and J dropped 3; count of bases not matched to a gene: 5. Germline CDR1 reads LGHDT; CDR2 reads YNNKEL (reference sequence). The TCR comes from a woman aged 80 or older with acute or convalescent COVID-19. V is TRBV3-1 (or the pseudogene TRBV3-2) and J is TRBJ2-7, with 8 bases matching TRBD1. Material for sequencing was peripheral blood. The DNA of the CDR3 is TGTGCCAGCAGCCTCAACGGACAGGGCTACGAGCAGTACTTC. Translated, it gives CASSLNGQGYEQYF.